Following are 12 T cell receptor beta chains from one sample sequenced in a study of blood T cell repertoires in COVID-19. The data were produced by immunoSEQ multiplex PCR, yet TCRdb's version contains in-frame clones alone and is incomplete. Counted here are about 180,000 clones, around 80% occurring once; the ten biggest clones make up approximately 12%. Specimen: peripheral blood. The origin of the receptors is a woman aged 80 or over with COVID-19, enrolled during active disease.

The chain uses TRBV11-2 and TRBJ1-4, with 11 bases aligning to TRBD1. J gave up 1 base and V 2 bases, and 3 bases lay outside the gene matches. Per the germline V gene, CDR1 is SGHAT and CDR2 is FQNNGV. The CDR3 runs to 17 residues. CDR3 region: CASSLFGTGGTNEKLFF. The CDR3 DNA sequence: TGTGCCAGCAGCTTATTCGGGACAGGGGGAACTAATGAAAAACTGTTTTTT.

V usage is TRBV9 and J usage is TRBJ2-2; D perhaps matches TRBD2 (6 bases). The V and J ends lost 0 bases and 5 bases respectively, with 11 bases between them. This CDR3 contains 15 residues. Germline CDR1 reads SGDLS; CDR2 reads YYNGEE. The CDR3 protein is CASSVVGTGTGELFF. In DNA, the CDR3 is TGTGCCAGCAGCGTAGTAGGGACTGGGACCGGGGAGCTGTTTTTT.

This chain uses TRBV4-3 with TRBJ1-2, with a weak D call TRBD1 (6 bases). With 0 bases removed from V and 4 bases from J, the gap between germline ends came to 9 bases. Per germline, CDR1 LGHNA and CDR2 YSLEER. The CDR3 is made up of 14 amino acids. CDR3 sequence (DNA): TGCGCCAGCAGCCAAGATGGGGGCCTCTATGGCTACACCTTC. As protein: CASSQDGGLYGYTF.

This clone was detected only a few times. The V call is TRBV5-1, the J call TRBJ2-7; TRBD1 agrees at 8 bases. This CDR3 is 15 amino acids long. The germline V gene encodes CDR1 SGHRS and CDR2 YFSETQ. J was trimmed by 0 bases and V by 4 bases; bases with no gene match: 6. Here the CDR3 reads CASSDRDRSSYEQYF. The CDR3 DNA sequence: TGCGCCAGCAGCGACCGGGACAGGAGCTCCTACGAGCAGTACTTC.

The chain joins TRBV29-1 to TRBJ2-7; D is undetermined. Trimming left V 3 bases short and J 0 bases short, with 3 bases between. The germline CDR1 and CDR2 sequences are SQVTM and ANQGSEA. The CDR3 is 11 residues long. In DNA, the CDR3 is TGCAGCGTTGACATCTCCTACGAGCAGTACTTC. This encodes CSVDISYEQYF.

The rearrangement links TRBV9 to TRBJ2-7; 11 bases are shared with TRBD2. The CDR3 is made up of 16 amino acids. Germline V gene data show CDR1 as SGDLS and CDR2 as YYNGEE. V dropped 3 bases and J dropped 3; count of bases not matched to a gene: 8. CDR3: CASSAGTSGAYYEQYF. The CDR3 bases are TGTGCCAGCAGCGCCGGGACTAGCGGAGCCTACTACGAGCAGTACTTC.

V usage is TRBV19 and J usage is TRBJ1-1; D gene ambiguous. The V gene lost 7 bases and the J gene lost 6 bases, with 18 bases spanning the gap. Germline lookup yields CDR1 LNHDA and CDR2 SQIVND (reference sequence). This CDR3 has 14 residues. CDR3 sequence: CASTKIGVPPEAFF. CDR3 bases: TGTGCCAGTACCAAAATCGGTGTGCCACCTGAAGCTTTCTTT.

The chain couples TRBV18 to TRBJ2-7, with D uncertain. This CDR3 is built from 14 residues. V lost 6 bases and J 0 bases, leaving 12 bases between the germline ends. Germline loops: CDR1 KGHSH, CDR2 LQKENI. The CDR3 sequence: CASSPQLDSYEQYF. The CDR3 coding sequence is TGTGCCAGCTCGCCCCAGCTAGACTCCTACGAGCAGTACTTC.

This clone has only a few counts. The rearrangement uses TRBV4-1 and TRBJ2-1; 14 bases match TRBD2. The V gene end was trimmed by 0 bases and the J gene end by 6 bases; junction bases not matched to a gene: 7. Germline V gene sequence: CDR1 MGHRA, CDR2 YSYEKL. The CDR3 is 18 residues long. The CDR3: CASSQETSGRAVGNEQFF. In DNA, the CDR3 is TGCGCCAGCAGCCAAGAGACTAGCGGGAGGGCCGTTGGCAATGAGCAGTTCTTC.

The rearrangement joins TRBV7-2 to TRBJ1-6; TRBD1 is a possible D gene (5 bases). CDR1 is SGHTA, CDR2 FQGNSA, per germline. V was pared by 1 base and J by 10 bases, with 14 bases between. CDR3 length equals 15 residues. CDR3 region: CASSLEGSRGSPLHF. The CDR3 coding sequence is TGTGCCAGCAGCTTAGAGGGGAGTCGGGGGTCACCCCTCCACTTT.

The chain recombines TRBV11-3 with TRBJ2-3; 10 positions match TRBD2. Germline V gives CDR1 SGHNT, CDR2 YENEEA. CDR3 length: 16 residues. V lost 5 bases, J lost 7 bases, and 12 bases stayed unmatched. This chain's CDR3 is CASSPTKRGGDYTQYF. The DNA of the CDR3 is TGTGCCAGCAGCCCCACGAAGCGGGGGGGCGATTATACGCAGTATTTT.

The rearrangement uses TRBV28 and TRBJ2-2; D perhaps matches TRBD2 (6 bases). Trimming left V 6 bases short and J 2 bases short, with 16 bases between. CDR1 and CDR2 (germline): MDHEN, SYDVKM. The CDR3 is made up of 16 amino acids. CDR3 protein: CASRAYSGPNTGELFF. CDR3 sequence (DNA): TGTGCCAGCAGGGCGTATAGCGGCCCAAACACCGGGGAGCTGTTTTTT. The variable domain in full, with the rest retrieved from reference TRBV28 and TRBJ2-2, is DVKVTQSSRYLVKRTGEKVFLECVQDMDHENMFWYRQDPGLGLRLIYFSYDVKMKEKGDIPEGYSVSREKKERFSLILESASTNQTSMYLCASRAYSGPNTGELFFGEGSRLTVL.